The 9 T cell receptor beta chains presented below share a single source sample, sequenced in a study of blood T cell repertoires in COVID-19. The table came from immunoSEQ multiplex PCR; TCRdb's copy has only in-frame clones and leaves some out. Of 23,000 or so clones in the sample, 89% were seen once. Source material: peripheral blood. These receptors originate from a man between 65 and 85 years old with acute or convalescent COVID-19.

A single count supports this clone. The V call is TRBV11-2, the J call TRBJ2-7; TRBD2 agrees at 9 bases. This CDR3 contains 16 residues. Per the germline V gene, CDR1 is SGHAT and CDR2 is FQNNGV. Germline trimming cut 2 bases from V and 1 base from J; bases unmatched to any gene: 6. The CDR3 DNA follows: TGTGCCAGCAGCTTATCCGGACTAGCGAGGTCCTACGAGCAGTACTTC. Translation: CASSLSGLARSYEQYF.

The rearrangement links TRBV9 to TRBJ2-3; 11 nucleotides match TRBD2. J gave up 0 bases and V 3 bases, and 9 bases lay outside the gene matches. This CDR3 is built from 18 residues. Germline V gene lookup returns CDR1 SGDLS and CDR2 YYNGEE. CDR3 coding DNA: TGTGCCAGCAGCGCGGGACTAGCGGTTGCCTCTAGCACAGATACGCAGTATTTT. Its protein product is CASSAGLAVASSTDTQYF.

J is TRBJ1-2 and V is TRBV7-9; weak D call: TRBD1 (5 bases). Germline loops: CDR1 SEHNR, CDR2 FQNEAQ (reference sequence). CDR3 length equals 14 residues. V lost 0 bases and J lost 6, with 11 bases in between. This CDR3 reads CASSLALAGNGYTF. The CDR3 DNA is TGTGCCAGCAGCTTAGCGCTGGCAGGGAATGGCTACACCTTC.

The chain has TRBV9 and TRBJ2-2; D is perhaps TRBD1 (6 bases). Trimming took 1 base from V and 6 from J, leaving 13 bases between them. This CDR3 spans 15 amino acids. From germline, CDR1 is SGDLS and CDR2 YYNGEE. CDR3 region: CASSVTRQGSGELFF. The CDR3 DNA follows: TGTGCCAGCAGCGTAACCCGGCAGGGGTCCGGGGAGCTGTTTTTT.

DNA for the CDR3: TGTGCCAGCAGTCGGACAGGGGGCAAACTGTTTTTT. Its protein product is CASSRTGGKLFF. V gene TRBV6-5 combines with J gene TRBJ2-2, with TRBD1 matching 11 bases. This CDR3 comprises 12 residues. The V and J ends lost 5 bases and 14 bases, in that order; junction bases with no gene match: 4. CDR1 and CDR2 (germline): MNHEY, SVGAGI.

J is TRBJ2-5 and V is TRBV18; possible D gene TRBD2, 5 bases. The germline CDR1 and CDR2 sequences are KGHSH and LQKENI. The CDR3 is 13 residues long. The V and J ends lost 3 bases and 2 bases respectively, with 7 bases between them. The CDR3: CASSPSDQETQYF. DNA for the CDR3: TGTGCCAGCTCACCTAGCGATCAAGAGACCCAGTACTTC.

CDR3 DNA: TGTGCCAGCAGCGAGCGGACGGCACCGGGAAACACCATATATTTT. Its translation: CASSERTAPGNTIYF. The chain recombines TRBV11-2 with TRBJ1-3; no definite D call. The V and J ends lost 5 bases and 4 bases respectively, with 15 bases between them. The CDR3 totals 15 residues. The germline gives CDR1 SGHAT, CDR2 FQNNGV. The full variable domain, completed using reference TRBV11-2 and TRBJ1-3, is EAGVAQSPRYKIIEKRQSVAFWCNPISGHATLYWYQQILGQGPKLLIQFQNNGVVDDSQLPKDRFSAERLKGVDSTLKIQPAKLEDSAVYLCASSERTAPGNTIYFGEGSWLTVV.

CDR3 sequence (DNA): TGTGCCAGCAGCCAAAACTCCCCACTAGAGAGGTATAACGCCAAAAACATTCAGTACTTC. Encoded protein: CASSQNSPLERYNAKNIQYF. The chain links TRBV7-3 to TRBJ2-4, with D possibly matching TRBD2 (5 bases). Germline V gene data show CDR1 as SGHTA and CDR2 as FQGTGA. Trimming took 5 bases from V and 1 from J, leaving 27 bases between them. The length of the CDR3 is 20 residues.

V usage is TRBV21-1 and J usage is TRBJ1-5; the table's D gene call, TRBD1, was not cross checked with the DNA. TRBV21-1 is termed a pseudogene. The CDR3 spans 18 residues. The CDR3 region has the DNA TGTGCCAGCAGCAAGGGAGGGTCCGGGACAGGGGTTCCGCAGCCCCAGCATTTT. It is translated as CASSKGGSGTGVPQPQHF.